Below are 9 T cell receptor beta chains sequenced from a single sample in a study of cytomegalovirus exposure and HLA in healthy donors. 13 Jbeta primers and 60 Vbeta primers were used for the PCR. Profiled with immunoSEQ multiplex PCR; TCRdb holds only in-frame clones, not every one. The sample has 130,000 or so clones, roughly 70% seen once. The sequencing input was PBMCs. These receptors originate from a man aged 35 to 55 in good health and CMV-seropositive.

This clone has more than one count but fewer than ten. The CDR3 protein is CASSLGLMGRGTYNEQFF. The CDR3 DNA reads as TGTGCCAGCAGCTTAGGGCTCATGGGCCGGGGGACCTACAATGAGCAGTTCTTC. The V call is TRBV7-9, the J call TRBJ2-1; D is possibly TRBD2 (6 bases). The germline CDR1 and CDR2 sequences are SEHNR and FQNEAQ (reference sequence). The CDR3 is 18 residues long. V lost 1 base and J 2 bases, leaving 18 bases between the germline ends.

This clone came up a few times. V usage is TRBV18 and J usage is TRBJ1-5; D remains ambiguous. Per the germline V gene, CDR1 is KGHSH and CDR2 is LQKENI. This CDR3 region has 14 residues. Trimming shortened V by 3 bases and J by 5 bases, and 11 bases separated the two germline ends. The CDR3 loop is CASSPIQSHQPQHF. The CDR3 coding sequence is TGTGCCAGCTCACCTATACAGAGTCATCAGCCCCAGCATTTT.

This chain connects TRBV5-6 to TRBJ1-4; TRBD1 matches 8 bases. CDR1 is SGHDT, CDR2 YYEEEE, per germline. V was clipped by 4 bases and J by 0 bases; unmatched bases: 5. The CDR3 runs 16 residues. CDR3 amino acids: CASSETGATTNEKLFF. Here the CDR3 DNA reads TGTGCCAGCAGCGAGACAGGGGCCACAACTAATGAAAAACTGTTTTTT.

V is TRBV28 and J is TRBJ2-5; 8 positions agree with TRBD1. V lost 5 bases to trimming and J lost 0 bases; unmatched junction nucleotides: 8. CDR3 size: 16 residues. The germline V gene has CDR1 MDHEN and CDR2 SYDVKM. CDR3 sequence (DNA): TGTGCCAGCAGTGTAACAGGGGGACGCGACCAAGAGACCCAGTACTTC. It yields the protein CASSVTGGRDQETQYF.

This clone was recorded once. The chain links TRBV9 to TRBJ1-1; D ambiguous. V lost 5 bases to trimming and J lost 0 bases, with 11 bases between them. CDR3 length equals 14 residues. Germline CDR1 is SGDLS and CDR2 is YYNGEE. CDR3 region: CASSITLVNTEAFF. The CDR3 nucleotides read TGTGCCAGCAGTATCACACTAGTGAACACTGAAGCTTTCTTT.

This clone was picked up a small number of times. Other DNA sequences in this specimen translate into the identical CDR3. V usage is TRBV29-1 and J usage is TRBJ1-1; 7 nucleotides agree with TRBD1. The CDR3 has 12 amino acids. With 6 bases clipped from V and 0 bases from J, the junction kept 1 base outside the gene matches. CDR1 and CDR2 (germline): SQVTM, ANQGSEA. CDR3 sequence reads: CSVDRMNTEAFF. DNA of the CDR3: TGCAGCGTGGACAGGATGAACACTGAAGCTTTCTTT.

This sequence joins TRBV11-2 and TRBJ1-3, with D hard to call. From germline, CDR1 is SGHAT and CDR2 FQNNGV. Trimming left V 0 bases short and J 0 bases short, with 15 bases between. This CDR3 is 18 amino acids long. The CDR3 reads CASSLDVPTRFSGNTIYF. The CDR3 DNA is TGTGCCAGCAGCTTAGATGTCCCGACAAGGTTCTCTGGAAACACCATATATTTT. Together with reference TRBV11-2 and TRBJ1-3, the CDR3 gives the full variable domain: EAGVAQSPRYKIIEKRQSVAFWCNPISGHATLYWYQQILGQGPKLLIQFQNNGVVDDSQLPKDRFSAERLKGVDSTLKIQPAKLEDSAVYLCASSLDVPTRFSGNTIYFGEGSWLTVV.

As for this clone: Other nucleotide sequences in the sample specify the same CDR3. The chain employs TRBV5-4 and TRBJ1-3; the D is unclear. V was cut by 0 bases and J by 0 bases, with 7 bases left in between. The CDR3 length is 15 residues. The germline CDR1 and CDR2 sequences are SGHNT and YYREEE (reference sequence). CDR3 nucleotide sequence: TGTGCCAGCAGCTTGGGAGGGTCCTCTGGAAACACCATATATTTT. Its translation: CASSLGGSSGNTIYF. Full variable domain (remainder filled in from reference TRBV5-4 and TRBJ1-3): ETGVTQSPTHLIKTRGQQVTLRCSSQSGHNTVSWYQQALGQGPQFIFQYYREEENGRGNFPPRFSGLQFPNYSSELNVNALELDDSALYLCASSLGGSSGNTIYFGEGSWLTVV.

The chain has TRBV28 and TRBJ1-1; 7 bases map to TRBD1. The V segment lost 6 bases and the J segment 0 bases; nucleotides outside the gene matches: 4. Germline assignment: CDR1 MDHEN and CDR2 SYDVKM. The CDR3 extends over 14 amino acids. The CDR3, as DNA: TGTGCCAGCAGCCAAGGGGGCGTGAACACTGAAGCTTTCTTT. Translating it yields CASSQGGVNTEAFF.